The clone carrying this T cell receptor (beta chain) was seen a single time. What it recognizes is unknown. This sample is part of a study of shared clonotypes between healthy human individuals. Study-wide background: The study used three CD4 naive, three CD4 memory, two CD8 naive and one CD8 memory plate per donor.

The deep-level immunoSEQ assay was used. The method was immunoSEQ multiplex PCR; TCRdb's version includes in-frame clones alone and lacks a portion of them. The sample holds about 800,000 clones, about 96% seen once. The naive CD8 subset, CD45RO-negative cells positively selected for CCR7, excluded terminally differentiated effector memory CD45RA+ cells. In germline, CDR1 is MNHEY, CDR2 SMNVEV (reference sequence). Trimming left V 6 bases short and J 2 bases short, with 12 bases between. The CDR3 extends over 14 amino acids. Overall study results and limits: Sampling used blood alone; tissue repertoires probably differ. Rarefaction analysis demonstrated incomplete sorted-subset sequencing notwithstanding large depth.

The sequenced sample was naive CD8+ T cells sorted from blood. The TCR sequence derives from a man aged 25 to 40 in good health. The chain joins TRBV27 to TRBJ2-3, with D maybe TRBD2 (6 bases). CDR3 bases: TGTGCCAGCAGCCTGACTAGTACCACAGATACGCAGTATTTT. It encodes CASSLTSTTDTQYF.